This T cell receptor (beta chain) was profiled in a study of CDR3 diversity in severe acne. The length of the CDR3 is 13 residues. Germline assignment: CDR1 SQVTM and CDR2 ANQGSEA. TCRdb reprocessed the PCR reads with MiXCR, giving one entry per CDR3 protein. The table includes about 85,000 distinct CDR3 sequences, over 45% detected once. Sequencing input: blood. The V call is TRBV29-1, the J call TRBJ2-7, with TRBD1 matching over 7 bases. The clonotype comes from a male donor in good health, serving as a control. The CDR3 region is CSSTPGQSYEQYF. The CDR3 DNA reads TGCAGTTCGACACCGGGACAGTCCTACGAGCAGTACTTC.